The 6 T cell receptor beta chains given below trace back to one sample, sequenced in a study of radiation and T cells in renal cell carcinoma. Repertoires were generated with immunoSEQ multiplex PCR, while TCRdb's copy carries only in-frame clones and drops some. The profile shows approximately 63,000 clones, over 70% of them singletons. As to time point: baseline pretreatment blood. Described treatment: 15 Gy SBRT to primary tumor, nephrectomy 4 weeks later. The sample consisted of blood, taken from a patient whose treatment included radiotherapy and nephrectomy. The receptors derive from a man aged 55 to 69 with renal cell carcinoma.

The gene calls are TRBV19 and TRBJ1-2; D is possibly TRBD1 (6 bases). The germline V and J ends were trimmed by 7 bases and 4 bases, with 13 bases remaining between them. The CDR3 contains 13 residues. The germline V gene has CDR1 LNHDA and CDR2 SQIVND (reference sequence). The CDR3 nucleotides are TGTGCCAGTACCCTCCGGGACACCTATGGCTACACCTTC. Translation: CASTLRDTYGYTF.

This clone was observed a handful of times. The V and J genes are TRBV15 and TRBJ2-2; the D gene is possibly TRBD1 (7 bases). The CDR3 has 16 residues. V was clipped by 0 bases and J by 5 bases, with 13 bases between them. The V gene's germline CDR1 is LNHNV and CDR2 YYDKDF (reference sequence). CDR3 coding DNA: TGTGCCACCAGCAGAGAATCGGCAGGGGGGACCGGGGAGCTGTTTTTT. This encodes CATSRESAGGTGELFF.

This clone was recorded a few times. The gene calls are TRBV5-1 and TRBJ1-1, with no clear D. CDR3 length: 15 residues. Germline CDR1 reads SGHRS; CDR2 reads YFSETQ. V was shortened by 0 bases and J by 5 bases, with 14 bases between the two germline ends. The CDR3 spells CASSLAGIAGTEAFF. CDR3 nucleotide sequence: TGCGCCAGCAGCTTGGCCGGGATCGCCGGGACTGAAGCTTTCTTT.

V usage is TRBV5-1 and J usage is TRBJ1-1, with TRBD1 matching 7 bases. The CDR3 is 15 residues long. Germline CDR1 reads SGHRS; CDR2 reads YFSETQ. Germline trimming cut 0 bases from V and 4 bases from J; bases unmatched to any gene: 6. The CDR3 protein is CASSLVTGESTEAFF. CDR3 DNA: TGCGCCAGCAGCTTGGTAACAGGGGAGAGCACTGAAGCTTTCTTT. Supplemented by reference TRBV5-1 and TRBJ1-1, the full variable domain reads KAGVTQTPRYLIKTRGQQVTLSCSPISGHRSVSWYQQTPGQGLQFLFEYFSETQRNKGNFPGRFSGRQFSNSRSEMNVSTLELGDSALYLCASSLVTGESTEAFFGQGTRLTVV.

The rearrangement uses TRBV7-9 and TRBJ2-5, with TRBD2 matching over 9 bases. J gave up 5 bases and V 6 bases, and 7 bases lay outside the gene matches. Germline lookup yields CDR1 SEHNR and CDR2 FQNEAQ (reference sequence). This CDR3 contains 14 residues. The CDR3 bases are TGTGCCAGCAGGGGGGGACTAGCAGTGGAGACCCAGTACTTC. Its protein is CASRGGLAVETQYF. The full variable domain, with the rest looked up from reference TRBV7-9 and TRBJ2-5, is DTGVSQNPRHKITKRGQNVTFRCDPISEHNRLYWYRQTLGQGPEFLTYFQNEAQLEKSRLLSDRFSAERPKGSFSTLEIQRTEQGDSAMYLCASRGGLAVETQYFGPGTRLLVL.

This clone has more than one count but fewer than ten. This chain joins TRBV23-1 and TRBJ2-4; D not certain. TRBV23-1 is classed as an ORF, of uncertain function. This CDR3 region has 16 residues. Trimming pared 2 bases from V and 1 base from J, leaving 12 bases between. The CDR3 spells CASSQDRRFAKNIQYF. DNA of the CDR3: TGCGCCAGCAGTCAAGATCGCCGGTTCGCCAAAAACATTCAGTACTTC.